This T cell receptor (beta chain) was sequenced in a study of T cell responses to AZD1222 COVID-19 vaccine. This CDR3 has 16 amino acids. Trimming took off 3 bases at V and 1 base at J, with 13 bases between the two ends. Per the germline V gene, CDR1 is LNHDA and CDR2 is SQIVND (reference sequence). The repertoire was sequenced with immunoSEQ multiplex PCR; TCRdb's copy has only in-frame clones and lacks some. This repertoire shows more than 100,000 clones, over 70% found once; its top ten account for approximately 22%. The chain employs TRBV19 and TRBJ1-5; D is perhaps TRBD1 (6 bases). The material sequenced was peripheral blood, taken on day 0 of AZD1222 vaccination. The TCR was taken from an adult in good health. The CDR3 DNA sequence: TGTGCCAGTAGTATCCAGGGGACTCTAAGCAATCAGCCCCAGCATTTT. Its protein is CASSIQGTLSNQPQHF.